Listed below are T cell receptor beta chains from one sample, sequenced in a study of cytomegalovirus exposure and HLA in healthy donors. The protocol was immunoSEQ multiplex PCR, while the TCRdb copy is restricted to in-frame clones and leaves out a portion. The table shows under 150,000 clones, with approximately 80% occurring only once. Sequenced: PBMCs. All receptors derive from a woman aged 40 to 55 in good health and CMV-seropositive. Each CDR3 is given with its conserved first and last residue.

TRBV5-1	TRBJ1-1	CASSLGGGETEAFF
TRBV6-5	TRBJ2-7	CASINRESGRWEQYF
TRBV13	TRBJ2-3	CASSLAGGTGKNGDTQYF
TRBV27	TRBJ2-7	CASRATSGNYEQYF
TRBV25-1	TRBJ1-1	CASSVGQLNTEAFF
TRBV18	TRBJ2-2	CASSPPSETGELFF
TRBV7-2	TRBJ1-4	CASSPMTGANEKLFF
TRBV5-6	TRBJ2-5	CASSLSGGFGETQYF
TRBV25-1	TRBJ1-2	CASSVADGPYGYTF
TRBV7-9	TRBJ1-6	CASSLVQGNSPLHF